This T cell receptor beta chain was identified during a study of cytomegalovirus exposure and HLA in healthy donors. Study in general: In a later analysis, the approximately 110 validation repertoires were reported to have used the same platform as the 600 to 700 first-cohort repertoires. Findings and limits, study-wide: A few CMV-associated chains were confirmed in vitro to be specific for CMV antigens. The classifier, whose performance was assessed in both the original and validation cohorts, reportedly diagnosed cytomegalovirus status with high specificity and sensitivity. Researchers counted roughly 160 TCR beta chains as cytomegalovirus-associated.

Germline loops: CDR1 PRHDT, CDR2 FYEKMQ (reference sequence). V was cut by 0 bases and J by 1 base, with 13 bases left in between. The CDR3 has 16 residues. Turning to this clone: Its antigen is not known.

TCRdb's table, derived via immunoSEQ multiplex PCR, lists solely in-frame clones and lacks some. Among around 250,000 clones listed, 90% were seen once. Sequences were obtained from PBMCs. V and J are TRBV13 and TRBJ2-7; D is uncertain. This TCR was recovered from a woman aged 25 to 39 in good health and CMV-seronegative. CDR3 nucleotide sequence: TGTGCCAGCAGCTTAGGCCTAAATGGGCTTTCCTACGAGCAGTACTTC. As protein: CASSLGLNGLSYEQYF.